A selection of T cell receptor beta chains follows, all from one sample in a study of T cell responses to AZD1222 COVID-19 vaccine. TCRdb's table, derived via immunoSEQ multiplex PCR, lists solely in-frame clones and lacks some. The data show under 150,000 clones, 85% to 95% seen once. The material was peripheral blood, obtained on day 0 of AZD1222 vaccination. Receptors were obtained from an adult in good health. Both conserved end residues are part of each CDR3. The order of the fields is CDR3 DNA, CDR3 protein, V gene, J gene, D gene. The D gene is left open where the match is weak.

CDR3nt: TGTGCCAGCAGCTTAAACCAGGGAGAGACCCAGTACTTC; CDR3aa: CASSLNQGETQYF; v_gene: TRBV11-3; j_gene: TRBJ2-5; d_gene: -
CDR3nt: TGTGCCAGCAGCTTAGGGTTTACCTATGGCTACACCTTC; CDR3aa: CASSLGFTYGYTF; v_gene: TRBV9; j_gene: TRBJ1-2; d_gene: -
CDR3nt: TGTGCCAGCAGCGACTTACTGGGTCGGGTCACGGGAGAGACCCAGTACTTC; CDR3aa: CASSDLLGRVTGETQYF; v_gene: TRBV7-2; j_gene: TRBJ2-5; d_gene: -
CDR3nt: TGCAGCGTTGGACTAGCGGAGTCGGGTACGCAGTATTTT; CDR3aa: CSVGLAESGTQYF; v_gene: TRBV29-1; j_gene: TRBJ2-3; d_gene: TRBD2
CDR3nt: TGTGCCAGCAGCTCCCCCCCGGGACTAGGGGCTGCAGATACGCAGTATTTT; CDR3aa: CASSSPPGLGAADTQYF; v_gene: TRBV9; j_gene: TRBJ2-3; d_gene: TRBD2
CDR3nt: TGTGCCAGCAGCGCTAGAGGTACTAGCGGGAGTTCTCCCCAGTACTTC; CDR3aa: CASSARGTSGSSPQYF; v_gene: TRBV7-9; j_gene: TRBJ2-5; d_gene: TRBD2
CDR3nt: TGTGCCAGCAGCTTAGCGGGAGGGAGCTCCTACGAGCAGTACTTC; CDR3aa: CASSLAGGSSYEQYF; v_gene: TRBV5-4; j_gene: TRBJ2-7; d_gene: TRBD2
CDR3nt: TGTGCCAGCAGTTACCGGGACAGGGCGAACACTGAAGCTTTCTTT; CDR3aa: CASSYRDRANTEAFF; v_gene: TRBV6-5; j_gene: TRBJ1-1; d_gene: TRBD1
CDR3nt: TGTGCCAGCAGCCCCCTTATTACGTGGACTGAAGCTTTCTTT; CDR3aa: CASSPLITWTEAFF; v_gene: TRBV5-5; j_gene: TRBJ1-1; d_gene: -
CDR3nt: TGCAGTGCTAGTCCGACAGGGCGACATTCACCCCTCCACTTT; CDR3aa: CSASPTGRHSPLHF; v_gene: TRBV20-1; j_gene: TRBJ1-6; d_gene: TRBD1
CDR3nt: TGCGCCAGCAGCCGGGACCTAGAGAGCTACACCTTC; CDR3aa: CASSRDLESYTF; v_gene: TRBV10-1; j_gene: TRBJ1-2; d_gene: -
CDR3nt: TGTGCCAGCAGCCAAGGGGCCACTAGCGGGGGGAGCACAGATACGCAGTATTTT; CDR3aa: CASSQGATSGGSTDTQYF; v_gene: TRBV3-1/TRBV3-2; j_gene: TRBJ2-3; d_gene: TRBD2
CDR3nt: TGTGCCAGCAGCCCAAACCCGGAGCAGAACACTGAAGCTTTCTTT; CDR3aa: CASSPNPEQNTEAFF; v_gene: TRBV9; j_gene: TRBJ1-1; d_gene: -
CDR3nt: TGTGCCAGTAGTGCGACTAGCGGGAGTCTCTACGAGCAGTACTTC; CDR3aa: CASSATSGSLYEQYF; v_gene: TRBV19; j_gene: TRBJ2-7; d_gene: TRBD2
CDR3nt: TGTGCCAGCAGCTTAGGGGGGGGGTCTTACAATGAGCAGTTCTTC; CDR3aa: CASSLGGGSYNEQFF; v_gene: TRBV7-2; j_gene: TRBJ2-1; d_gene: TRBD2
CDR3nt: TGTGCCAGCAGCTCACAGGCCCTAGGAAACACTGAAGCTTTCTTT; CDR3aa: CASSSQALGNTEAFF; v_gene: TRBV7-9; j_gene: TRBJ1-1; d_gene: -
CDR3nt: TGTGCCAGTACCTTGGACAGTTTAAACTATGGCTACACCTTC; CDR3aa: CASTLDSLNYGYTF; v_gene: TRBV19; j_gene: TRBJ1-2; d_gene: -
CDR3nt: TGTGCCAGCAGCGTAAACGTTGGCGGATCCTACGAGCAGTACTTC; CDR3aa: CASSVNVGGSYEQYF; v_gene: TRBV9; j_gene: TRBJ2-7; d_gene: -
CDR3nt: TGTGCCAGTAGTCCCACGGTCTTTAATGAGCAGTTCTTC; CDR3aa: CASSPTVFNEQFF; v_gene: TRBV19; j_gene: TRBJ2-1; d_gene: -
CDR3nt: TGTGCCATCAGTGACCCGACGGCATCCTACAATGAGCAGTTCTTC; CDR3aa: CAISDPTASYNEQFF; v_gene: TRBV10-3; j_gene: TRBJ2-1; d_gene: -
CDR3nt: TGTGCCAGCAGTAGAACACTAACCTACGAGCAGTACTTC; CDR3aa: CASSRTLTYEQYF; v_gene: TRBV27; j_gene: TRBJ2-7; d_gene: -
CDR3nt: TGTGCCAGCGGTAGATTAGAGACCCAGTACTTC; CDR3aa: CASGRLETQYF; v_gene: TRBV11-2; j_gene: TRBJ2-5; d_gene: -
CDR3nt: TGTGCCAGCTCACCTCAGGGAGGGGGCAATCAGCCCCAGCATTTT; CDR3aa: CASSPQGGGNQPQHF; v_gene: TRBV18; j_gene: TRBJ1-5; d_gene: -
CDR3nt: TGTGCCAGCGTTCCCGGGGGGAGCTCCTACAATGAGCAGTTCTTC; CDR3aa: CASVPGGSSYNEQFF; v_gene: TRBV2; j_gene: TRBJ2-1; d_gene: TRBD2
CDR3nt: TGTGCCAGCAGCCCCGGGACAGGGGGTAAAGCCCAGCATTTT; CDR3aa: CASSPGTGGKAQHF; v_gene: TRBV6-5; j_gene: TRBJ1-5; d_gene: TRBD1
CDR3nt: TGTGCCAGCAGTCTCGACAGAAACACTGAAGCTTTCTTT; CDR3aa: CASSLDRNTEAFF; v_gene: TRBV27; j_gene: TRBJ1-1; d_gene: -
CDR3nt: TGTGCCAGTAGACGGACAGTTAGCAATCAGCCCCAGCATTTT; CDR3aa: CASRRTVSNQPQHF; v_gene: TRBV19; j_gene: TRBJ1-5; d_gene: -
CDR3nt: TGTGCCATCAGTGTTGGTTTGGGGGATGAAAAACTGTTTTTT; CDR3aa: CAISVGLGDEKLFF; v_gene: TRBV10-3; j_gene: TRBJ1-4; d_gene: -
CDR3nt: TGTGCCAGCTCGCTCCAGAGAAATGAAAAACTGTTTTTT; CDR3aa: CASSLQRNEKLFF; v_gene: TRBV18; j_gene: TRBJ1-4; d_gene: -
CDR3nt: TGTGCCAGCGACAGGGTTTATAGCAATCAGCCCCAGCATTTT; CDR3aa: CASDRVYSNQPQHF; v_gene: TRBV27; j_gene: TRBJ1-5; d_gene: TRBD1
CDR3nt: TGTGCCAGCAGTGGTTTTGAAGCTTTCTTT; CDR3aa: CASSGFEAFF; v_gene: TRBV2; j_gene: TRBJ1-1; d_gene: -
CDR3nt: TGTGCCAGCAGTTTTGGTCGCGGGCTACACAATGAGCAGTTCTTC; CDR3aa: CASSFGRGLHNEQFF; v_gene: TRBV6-2/TRBV6-3; j_gene: TRBJ2-1; d_gene: -
CDR3nt: TGTGCCAGCAGTCGTAGCTCCTACGAGCAGTACTTC; CDR3aa: CASSRSSYEQYF; v_gene: TRBV2; j_gene: TRBJ2-7; d_gene: -